A single T cell receptor (beta chain) is shown here with its context. This receptor's antigen is unknown. No per-base quality is available; no much larger clone lies one base away. From the germline V gene, CDR1 is SGDLS and CDR2 is YYNGEE. V is pared back by 3 bases and J by 0 bases, with 10 bases lying between the germline termini. The CDR3 goes from the cysteine to the phenylalanine over 14 residues. This entry keeps only the CDR3 DNA: 42 bases, framed from base 1. This record belongs to a study of technical replicates of blood from a few donors (TCRdb year 2017). Library generation was performed with the immunoSEQ multiplex PCR assay. In its TCRdb copy, this immuneACCESS table keeps in-frame sequences only and misses some clones. Where compared with another copy, unresolved V genes explain less than half of these, and the others have no known cause. The sample data list approximately 66,000 clones, and roughly 90% of these were observed just once. Clones ranked in the top ten supply 3.5% to 5% of the sample.

This receptor was obtained from a human donor in good health. Some clones in this sample may be carry-over from other donors' samples. Recombination connected TRBV9 to TRBJ2-7; a weak D assignment points to TRBD1 (6 bases agree). Sample: PBMCs. In nucleotide form, the sequence is TGTGCCAGCAGCGAACAGGGTAGCTCCTACGAGCAGTACTTC. The encoded protein is CASSEQGSSYEQYF.